The sequence of this T cell receptor beta chain was determined in a study of vaccination effects on CD4 cells after COVID-19. Concerning this clone itself: Its antigen remains unknown.

Trimming pared 5 bases from V and 0 bases from J, leaving 8 bases between. Germline V gene sequence: CDR1 SEHNR, CDR2 FQNEAQ (reference sequence). The CDR3 contains 14 residues. Here immunoSEQ multiplex PCR was the method, and the copy in TCRdb shows in-frame clones only, minus some. The repertoire holds tens of thousands of clones, with under 80% as singletons. Following 10 days of culture, CD4+ T cells were isolated. Each participant was given two doses of one vaccine (BNT162b2 or mRNA-1273). Negative nucleocapsid antibody tests before and after vaccination confirmed no previous SARS-CoV-2 infection.

The sequences come from CD4+ T cells from PBMCs cultured without peptide, collected after COVID-19 vaccination. The chain carries TRBV7-9 and TRBJ1-3, with D possibly TRBD1 on 5 matching bases. The TCR comes from a human donor who received a COVID-19 vaccine. The CDR3 reads CASSRGDSGNTIYF. CDR3 DNA: TGTGCCAGCAGCAGGGGAGACTCTGGAAACACCATATATTTT.